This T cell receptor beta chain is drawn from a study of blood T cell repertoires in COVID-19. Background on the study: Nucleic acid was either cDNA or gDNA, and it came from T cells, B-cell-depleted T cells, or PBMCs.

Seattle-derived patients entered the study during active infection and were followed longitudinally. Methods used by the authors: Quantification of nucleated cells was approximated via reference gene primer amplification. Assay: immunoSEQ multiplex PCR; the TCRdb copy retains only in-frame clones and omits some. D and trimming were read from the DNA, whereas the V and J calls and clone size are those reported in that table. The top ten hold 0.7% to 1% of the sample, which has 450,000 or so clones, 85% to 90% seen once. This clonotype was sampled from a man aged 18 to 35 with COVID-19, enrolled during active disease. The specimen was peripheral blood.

The CDR3 DNA follows: TGTGCCAGTAGTATAGCCGGGACAGGGTTATACGAGCAGTACTTC. Translating it yields CASSIAGTGLYEQYF. The chain uses TRBV19 and TRBJ2-7, with 9 bases identical to TRBD1. This CDR3 comprises 15 residues. The V gene end was trimmed by 1 base and the J gene end by 4 bases; junction bases not matched to a gene: 5. The germline V gene has CDR1 LNHDA and CDR2 SQIVND (reference sequence).